Listed here are 25 T cell receptor beta chains from one sample, sequenced in a study of shared clonotypes between healthy human individuals. Assay used: immunoSEQ multiplex PCR; TCRdb lists only in-frame clones, some missing. The data hold about 560,000 clones, with around three quarters observed a single time. Sequencing input: PBMCs. The receptor set was obtained from a woman between 40 and 50 years old in good health. Some clones in this sample may be carry-over from other donors' samples.

This clone was found many times. This chain links TRBV15 with TRBJ2-2; D is unresolved. The CDR3 spans 14 residues. Germline V gene sequence: CDR1 LNHNV, CDR2 YYDKDF (reference sequence). Between the trimmed V and J ends, which lost 0 bases and 6 bases, there was a span of 8 bases. CDR3 nucleotide sequence: TGTGCCACCAGCAGAGATGTAGTGGCCGGGGAGCTGTTTTTT. Its protein product is CATSRDVVAGELFF.

This chain's CDR3 is CASSPGREGYNEQFF. CDR3 DNA: TGTGCCAGCAGCCCGGGGAGGGAGGGATACAATGAGCAGTTCTTC. This chain connects TRBV7-3 to TRBJ2-1; the match to TRBD2 covers 7 bases. Germline lookup yields CDR1 SGHTA and CDR2 FQGTGA. The junction had 8 bases not matched to a gene; V was cut back by 5 bases and J by 4 bases. CDR3 length: 15 residues.

In its sample, this clone was seen once. At one of its ends the junction is not consistent with the germline gene, which may arise from a read error. The chain uses TRBV7-9 and TRBJ1-3; D gene uncertain. CDR1 is SEHNR and CDR2 is FQNEAQ in the germline V gene (reference sequence). CDR3 length: 13 amino acids. The CDR3 region has the DNA TGTGCCAGCATCTTAGCTCTCGGAAACACCATATATTTT. Amino acid sequence: CASILALGNTIYF.

The chain is built from TRBV2 and TRBJ1-1; weak D call: TRBD1 (5 bases). With 8 bases removed from V and 2 bases from J, the gap between germline ends came to 15 bases. Germline V gene data show CDR1 as SNHLY and CDR2 as FYNNEI. The CDR3 spans 14 residues. The CDR3 DNA is TGTGCCAGCGCCCGACGGGGGAGAAACACTGAAGCTTTCTTT. It codes for CASARRGRNTEAFF. Using reference TRBV2 and TRBJ1-1 for the parts outside the CDR3, the full variable domain is EPEVTQTPSHQVTQMGQEVILRCVPISNHLYFYWYRQILGQKVEFLVSFYNNEISEKSEIFDDQFSVERPDGSNFTLKIRSTKLEDSAMYFCASARRGRNTEAFFGQGTRLTVV.

The rearrangement uses TRBV5-1 and TRBJ2-5; D gene ambiguous. The DNA matches TRBJ2-7 better at its end, which makes the J call doubtful. Per the germline V gene, CDR1 is SGHRS and CDR2 is YFSETQ. This CDR3 contains 14 residues. The CDR3 DNA sequence: TGCGCCAGCAGCTTGGTGGTCGGAGCCTACGAGCAGTACTTC. It yields the protein CASSLVVGAYEQYF.

V and J are TRBV6-5 and TRBJ1-1, with 8 bases matching TRBD1. V trimming: 6 bases; J trimming: 1 base; junction bases outside the gene matches: 4. Germline CDR1 is MNHEY and CDR2 is SVGAGI. The CDR3 spans 14 residues. The CDR3, as DNA: TGTGCCAGCAGGCAGGACAGGGAGAACACTGAAGCTTTCTTT. It encodes CASRQDRENTEAFF.

The CDR3 sequence is CASTPGLALAGELFF. As DNA, the CDR3 is TGTGCCAGTACTCCGGGACTAGCGTTGGCCGGGGAGCTGTTTTTT. This chain connects TRBV19 to TRBJ2-2, with 10 bases fitting TRBD2. V lost 7 bases to trimming and J lost 6 bases; unmatched junction nucleotides: 8. From germline, CDR1 is LNHDA and CDR2 SQIVND (reference sequence). CDR3 size: 15 residues.

This clone has just one count. This chain joins TRBV27 and TRBJ2-1; D not resolved. Germline loops: CDR1 MNHEY, CDR2 SMNVEV (reference sequence). Trimming removed 6 bases from V and 7 bases from J, with 7 bases in between. The CDR3 is 11 amino acids. CDR3: CASSSQNEQFF. The CDR3 coding sequence is TGTGCCAGCAGCAGTCAGAATGAGCAGTTCTTC.

This clone was seen once. With only one base between it and a far larger clone, this is likely a read error. The V and J genes are TRBV25-1 and TRBJ2-7; the match to TRBD1 covers 9 bases. The CDR3 is 12 residues long. Germline lookup yields CDR1 MGHDK and CDR2 SYGVNS. CDR3 sequence (DNA): TGTGCCAGCGGGACAGGGACCTACGACCAGTACTTC. Its translation: CASGTGTYDQYF.

The chain couples TRBV28 to TRBJ1-4, with a tentative D call TRBD1 (6 bases). Trimming cost V 10 bases and J 0 bases, with 9 bases left between them. CDR3 length: 13 residues. The germline CDR1 and CDR2 sequences are MDHEN and SYDVKM. The CDR3 bases are TGTGCCACCTGGACAGCAACTAATGAAAAACTGTTTTTT. Residues: CATWTATNEKLFF.

J is TRBJ2-7 and V is TRBV11-2, with 8 nucleotides matching TRBD2. The CDR3 consists of 14 residues. Trimming removed 5 bases from V and 2 bases from J; junction bases left unmatched: 5. CDR1 and CDR2 (germline): SGHAT, FQNNGV. The CDR3 DNA reads as TGTGCCAGCAGCCAAGGACTAGCCCCCTACGAGCAGTACTTC. Translation gives CASSQGLAPYEQYF. The variable domain in full, completed from reference TRBV11-2 and TRBJ2-7, reads EAGVAQSPRYKIIEKRQSVAFWCNPISGHATLYWYQQILGQGPKLLIQFQNNGVVDDSQLPKDRFSAERLKGVDSTLKIQPAKLEDSAVYLCASSQGLAPYEQYFGPGTRLTVT.

The chain has TRBV4-2 and TRBJ1-5, with 10 bases aligning to TRBD1. Germline V gene sequence: CDR1 LGHNA, CDR2 YNFKEQ. The V segment lost 3 bases and the J segment 9 bases; nucleotides outside the gene matches: 11. The CDR3 runs to 16 residues. The CDR3 loop reads CASSQTLGQGDAPQHF. CDR3 sequence (DNA): TGTGCCAGCAGCCAGACCCTCGGACAGGGGGATGCGCCCCAGCATTTT.

The CDR3 is CASSLVGEQYF. For the CDR3, the DNA is TGTGCCAGCAGCCTCGTAGGGGAGCAGTACTTC. The chain carries TRBV11-2 and TRBJ1-2; D gene uncertain. Matching the DNA end better, TRBJ2-7 makes the J call doubtful. The CDR3 consists of 11 residues. Per the germline V gene, CDR1 is SGHAT and CDR2 is FQNNGV.

The rearrangement links TRBV28 to TRBJ1-1; 9 positions match TRBD1. Germline CDR1 reads MDHEN; CDR2 reads SYDVKM. The junction had 9 bases not matched to a gene; V was cut back by 7 bases and J by 6 bases. CDR3 length equals 14 residues. The CDR3 coding sequence is TGTGCCAGCAAGCTGGGACAGGGAGGTTCTGAAGCTTTCTTT. Translation: CASKLGQGGSEAFF.

The chain combines TRBV5-1 with TRBJ2-7; 9 nucleotides align to TRBD1. CDR3 length: 15 residues. Per germline, CDR1 SGHRS and CDR2 YFSETQ. J lost 4 bases, V lost 4 bases, and 9 bases had no gene match. The CDR3 loop is CASSTRQGVRYEQYF. CDR3 sequence (DNA): TGCGCCAGCAGCACCCGACAGGGGGTAAGGTACGAGCAGTACTTC.

A note on this clone: This sequence may be a read error, since a much larger clone differs from it by one base. This chain joins TRBV28 and TRBJ1-2; D unclear. V was cut by 6 bases and J by 8 bases, with 19 bases left in between. The germline CDR1 and CDR2 sequences are MDHEN and SYDVKM. The CDR3 is 14 residues long. Here the CDR3 DNA reads TGTGCCAGCAGCCCTACAAGGTGGACCTGGGGCTACACCTTC. This sequence encodes CASSPTRWTWGYTF.

The chain uses TRBV2 and TRBJ2-7, with D perhaps being TRBD1 or TRBD2 (5 bases each). Germline V gene sequence: CDR1 SNHLY, CDR2 FYNNEI. The length of the CDR3 is 15 residues. Trimming took off 6 bases at V and 0 bases at J, with 15 bases between the two ends. The CDR3, as DNA: TGTGCCAGCAGGTTGGGACGTCCGAGCTCCTACGAGCAGTACTTC. It is translated as CASRLGRPSSYEQYF.

The chain has TRBV2 and TRBJ1-1; D possibly corresponds to TRBD1 (5 bases). Trimming shortened V by 8 bases and J by 1 base, and 11 bases separated the two germline ends. Germline CDR1 is SNHLY and CDR2 is FYNNEI. This CDR3 is 13 amino acids long. The CDR3 loop is CASADRKNTEAFF. In nucleotides, the CDR3 is TGTGCCAGCGCCGACAGAAAGAACACTGAAGCTTTCTTT. Supplemented by reference TRBV2 and TRBJ1-1, the full variable domain reads EPEVTQTPSHQVTQMGQEVILRCVPISNHLYFYWYRQILGQKVEFLVSFYNNEISEKSEIFDDQFSVERPDGSNFTLKIRSTKLEDSAMYFCASADRKNTEAFFGQGTRLTVV.

This rearrangement joins TRBV4-1 to TRBJ2-7, with 9 bases lining up with TRBD1. CDR1 and CDR2 (germline): MGHRA, YSYEKL. This CDR3 has 15 amino acids. V shed 2 bases and J 3 bases; nucleotides not matched to a gene: 5. The CDR3 loop is CASSQRTGGFYEQYF. As DNA, the CDR3 is TGCGCCAGCAGCCAACGCACAGGGGGCTTCTACGAGCAGTACTTC.

V and J are TRBV18 and TRBJ2-1; weak D call: TRBD1 (5 bases). This CDR3 comprises 14 residues. Germline lookup yields CDR1 KGHSH and CDR2 LQKENI. With 3 bases removed from V and 0 bases from J, the gap between germline ends came to 6 bases. The DNA of the CDR3 is TGTGCCAGCTCACCCGACAGCTCCTACAATGAGCAGTTCTTC. Its protein product is CASSPDSSYNEQFF.

The table lists this clone with a few counts. The V and J genes are TRBV30 and TRBJ1-2; weak D call: TRBD1 (6 bases). The V gene's germline CDR1 is GTSNPN and CDR2 SVGIG (reference sequence). V was trimmed by 0 bases and J by 4 bases, leaving 9 bases between them. The CDR3 consists of 13 residues. CDR3 sequence (DNA): TGTGCCTGGAGTGTAATGGGGGCCTATGGCTACACCTTC. Residues: CAWSVMGAYGYTF.

CDR3: CAISDGQLSYEQYF. The DNA for the CDR3 is TGTGCCATCAGTGACGGGCAGCTTTCCTACGAGCAGTACTTC. The chain recombines TRBV10-3 with TRBJ2-7; D is uncertain. Germline V gene sequence: CDR1 ENHRY, CDR2 SYGVKD. V lost 3 bases to trimming and J lost 1 base, with 10 bases between them. The CDR3 length is 14 residues.

This chain joins TRBV6-1 and TRBJ2-5; 8 nucleotides line up with TRBD2. The trim removed 4 bases at V and 5 bases at J, leaving 6 bases unmatched. The CDR3 loop spans 14 amino acids. Germline lookup yields CDR1 MNHNS and CDR2 SASEGT. The chain's CDR3 is CASSVGSGMETQYF. The CDR3 nucleotides are TGTGCCAGCAGTGTGGGTAGCGGGATGGAGACCCAGTACTTC.

This clone turned up a few times. The chain recombines TRBV5-1 with TRBJ2-6; tentative D call: TRBD2 (6 bases). V was trimmed by 3 bases and J by 0 bases, leaving 10 bases between them. This CDR3 has 16 amino acids. The germline CDR1 and CDR2 sequences are SGHRS and YFSETQ. The CDR3 nucleotides are TGCGCCAGCAGCTCGGGGGATCTCTCTGGGGCCAACGTCCTGACTTTC. This gives the protein CASSSGDLSGANVLTF.

The chain employs TRBV13 and TRBJ2-7; maybe TRBD2 (5 bases). Germline CDR1 is PRHDT and CDR2 is FYEKMQ (reference sequence). The CDR3 consists of 11 residues. V lost 6 bases and J lost 4, with 7 bases in between. The CDR3 DNA reads as TGTGCCAGCAGTCTAGCTTACGAGCAGTACTTC. Its translation is CASSLAYEQYF. Full variable domain (rest looked up from reference TRBV13 and TRBJ2-7): AAGVIQSPRHLIKEKRETATLKCYPIPRHDTVYWYQQGPGQDPQFLISFYEKMQSDKGSIPDRFSAQQFSDYHSELNMSSLELGDSALYFCASSLAYEQYFGPGTRLTVT.